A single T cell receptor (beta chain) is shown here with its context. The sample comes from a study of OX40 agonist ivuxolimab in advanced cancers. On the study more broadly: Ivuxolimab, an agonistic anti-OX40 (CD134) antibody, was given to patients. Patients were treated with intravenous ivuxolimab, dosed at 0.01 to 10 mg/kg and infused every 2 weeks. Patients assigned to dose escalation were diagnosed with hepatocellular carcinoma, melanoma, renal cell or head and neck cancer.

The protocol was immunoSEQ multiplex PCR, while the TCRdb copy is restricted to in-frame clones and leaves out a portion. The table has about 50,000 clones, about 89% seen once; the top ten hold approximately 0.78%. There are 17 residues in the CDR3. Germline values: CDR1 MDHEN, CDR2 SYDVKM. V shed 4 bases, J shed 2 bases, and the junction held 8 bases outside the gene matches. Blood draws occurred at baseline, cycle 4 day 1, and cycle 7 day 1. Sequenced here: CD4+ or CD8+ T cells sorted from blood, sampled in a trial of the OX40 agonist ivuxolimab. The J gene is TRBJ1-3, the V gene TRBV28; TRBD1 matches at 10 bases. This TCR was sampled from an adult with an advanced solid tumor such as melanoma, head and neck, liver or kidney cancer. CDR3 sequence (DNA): TGTGCCAGCAGTTCAACGGGACAGGGGATCACTGGAAACACCATATATTTT. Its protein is CASSSTGQGITGNTIYF. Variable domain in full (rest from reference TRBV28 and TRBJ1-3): DVKVTQSSRYLVKRTGEKVFLECVQDMDHENMFWYRQDPGLGLRLIYFSYDVKMKEKGDIPEGYSVSREKKERFSLILESASTNQTSMYLCASSSTGQGITGNTIYFGEGSWLTVV.